This TCR beta chain was captured in a study of CD8+CD57+ T cells in acquired aplastic anemia. This clonotype was picked up many times. With 4 bases clipped from V and 4 bases from J, the junction kept 7 bases outside the gene matches. This CDR3 has 15 residues. Per the germline V gene, CDR1 is LGHNA and CDR2 is YSLEER. Researchers used genomic DNA as the template to profile TCR beta VDJ and CDR3. TCRdb re-analysed the reads in MiXCR, keeping a single row per CDR3 protein. The table records about 180,000 distinct CDR3 sequences, approximately 45% of them present only once. The sequenced material came from sorted CD4+, CD8+, or CD8+CD57+ T cells (not recorded which) from PBMCs. The clonotype was recovered from a human donor in good health. V is TRBV4-3 and J is TRBJ2-3, with 8 positions matching TRBD1. The CDR3 loop reads CASSPRTGSADTQYF. The CDR3 DNA is TGCGCCAGCAGCCCCCGGACAGGGAGTGCAGATACGCAGTATTTT.